Reported below is one T cell receptor (beta chain). The sample belongs to a study of shared clonotypes between healthy human individuals. Amplification in unsorted PBMC replicate PCRs started from 300 ng DNA, which equals 30,000 to 35,000 T cell genomes. Assay used: immunoSEQ multiplex PCR; TCRdb lists only in-frame clones, some missing. This sample yields about half a million clones, of which approximately 71% are seen a single time; more than 10% belongs to the top ten. V was shortened by 6 bases and J by 0 bases, with 9 bases between the two germline ends. Germline V gene lookup returns CDR1 MRHNA and CDR2 SNTAGT. The CDR3 has 15 amino acids.

Source material: PBMCs. The chain couples TRBV6-4 to TRBJ2-6; perhaps TRBD1 as D (5 bases). The sequence was collected from a woman aged 35 to 49 in good health. Some clones in this sample may be carry-over from other donors' samples. The CDR3 sequence is CASSRQFSGANVLTF. The CDR3 DNA sequence: TGTGCCAGCAGCCGACAGTTCTCTGGGGCCAACGTCCTGACTTTC.